This T cell receptor (beta chain) was recovered during a study of blood T cell repertoires in COVID-19. CDR1 and CDR2 from the germline V gene are LNHDA and SQIVND (reference sequence). The CDR3 consists of 14 residues. The V segment lost 11 bases and the J segment 4 bases; nucleotides outside the gene matches: 7. Profiling relied on immunoSEQ multiplex PCR, and the TCRdb table lists in-frame clones only, not all of them. The sample has roughly 500,000 clones, about 88% seen once. Sequencing was done on a sample of PBMCs or T cells enriched from blood (not recorded which). The origin of this receptor is a woman between 55 and 75 years old who had recovered from COVID-19. V usage is TRBV19 and J usage is TRBJ2-2, with 10 bases identical to TRBD2. This CDR3 reads CAVSGGRSTGELFF. Here the CDR3 DNA reads TGTGCCGTTAGCGGGGGGAGGTCCACCGGGGAGCTGTTTTTT.